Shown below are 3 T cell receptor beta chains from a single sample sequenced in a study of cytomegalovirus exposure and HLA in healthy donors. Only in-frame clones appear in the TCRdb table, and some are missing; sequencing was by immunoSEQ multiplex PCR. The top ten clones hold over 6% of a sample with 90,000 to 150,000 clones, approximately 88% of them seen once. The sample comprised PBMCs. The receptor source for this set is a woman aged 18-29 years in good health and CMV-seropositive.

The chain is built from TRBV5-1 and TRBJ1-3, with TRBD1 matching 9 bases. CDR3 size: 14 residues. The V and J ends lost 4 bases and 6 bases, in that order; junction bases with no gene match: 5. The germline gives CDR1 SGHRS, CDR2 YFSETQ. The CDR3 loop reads CASSTGTGLNTIYF. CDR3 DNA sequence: TGCGCCAGCAGCACCGGGACAGGGCTAAACACCATATATTTT.

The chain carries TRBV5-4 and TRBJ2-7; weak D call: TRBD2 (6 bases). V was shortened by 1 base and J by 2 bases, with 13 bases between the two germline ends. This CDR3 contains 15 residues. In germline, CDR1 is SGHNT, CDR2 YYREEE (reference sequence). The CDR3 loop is CASSLKDGGTYEQYF. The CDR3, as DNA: TGTGCCAGCAGCTTGAAGGACGGGGGAACCTACGAGCAGTACTTC.

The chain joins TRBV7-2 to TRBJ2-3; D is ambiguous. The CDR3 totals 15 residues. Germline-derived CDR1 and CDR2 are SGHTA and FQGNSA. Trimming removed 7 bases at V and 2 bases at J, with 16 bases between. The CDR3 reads CASTSLGALTDTQYF. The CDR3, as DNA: TGTGCCAGCACCTCATTAGGAGCCCTCACAGATACGCAGTATTTT.